This T cell receptor (beta chain) is from a study of cytomegalovirus exposure and HLA in healthy donors. This clone was observed a few times. A multiplex PCR was run with 60 Vbeta primers and 13 Jbeta primers. Assay used: immunoSEQ multiplex PCR; TCRdb lists only in-frame clones, some missing. The sample consists of some 130,000 clones, about three quarters of them appearing once. The source material was PBMCs. This receptor was obtained from a woman younger than 35 in good health and CMV-seronegative.

The CDR3 loop reads CASSEAPGSAGYTF. The CDR3 coding sequence is TGTGCCAGCAGTGAAGCGCCGGGGTCGGCTGGCTACACCTTC. V usage is TRBV6-1 and J usage is TRBJ1-2; no clear D. The germline gives CDR1 MNHNS, CDR2 SASEGT. The CDR3 has 14 residues. Trimming left V 0 bases short and J 7 bases short, with 12 bases between.